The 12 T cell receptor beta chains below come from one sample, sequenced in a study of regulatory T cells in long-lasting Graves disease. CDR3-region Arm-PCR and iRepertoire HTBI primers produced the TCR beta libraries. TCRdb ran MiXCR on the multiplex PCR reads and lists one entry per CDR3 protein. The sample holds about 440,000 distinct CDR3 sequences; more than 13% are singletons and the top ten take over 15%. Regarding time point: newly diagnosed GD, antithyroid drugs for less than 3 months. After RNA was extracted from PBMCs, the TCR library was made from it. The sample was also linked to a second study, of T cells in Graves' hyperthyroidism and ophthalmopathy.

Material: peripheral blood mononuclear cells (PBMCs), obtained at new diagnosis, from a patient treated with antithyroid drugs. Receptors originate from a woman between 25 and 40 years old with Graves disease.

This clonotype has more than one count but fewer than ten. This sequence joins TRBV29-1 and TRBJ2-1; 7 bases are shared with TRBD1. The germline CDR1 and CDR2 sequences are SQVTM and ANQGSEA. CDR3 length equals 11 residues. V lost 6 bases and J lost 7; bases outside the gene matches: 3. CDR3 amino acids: CSVTTGNEQFF. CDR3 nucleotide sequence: TGCAGCGTGACGACAGGGAATGAGCAGTTCTTC.

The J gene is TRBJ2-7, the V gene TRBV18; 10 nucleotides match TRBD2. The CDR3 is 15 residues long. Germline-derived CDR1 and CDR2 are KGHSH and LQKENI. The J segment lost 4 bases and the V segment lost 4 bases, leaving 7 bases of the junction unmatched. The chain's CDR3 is CASSLPASGSYEQYF. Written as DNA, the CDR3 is TGTGCCAGCTCACTACCGGCTAGCGGGAGTTACGAGCAGTACTTC. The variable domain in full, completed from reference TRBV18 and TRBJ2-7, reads NAGVMQNPRHLVRRRGQEARLRCSPMKGHSHVYWYRQLPEEGLKFMVYLQKENIIDESGMPKERFSAEFPKEGPSILRIQQVVRGDSAAYFCASSLPASGSYEQYFGPGTRLTVT.

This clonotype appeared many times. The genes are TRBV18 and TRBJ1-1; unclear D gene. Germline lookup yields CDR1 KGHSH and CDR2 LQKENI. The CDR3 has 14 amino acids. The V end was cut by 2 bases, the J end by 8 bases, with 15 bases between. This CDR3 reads CASSPLTDSAEAFF. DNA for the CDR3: TGTGCCAGCTCACCATTGACCGACTCTGCAGAAGCTTTCTTT.

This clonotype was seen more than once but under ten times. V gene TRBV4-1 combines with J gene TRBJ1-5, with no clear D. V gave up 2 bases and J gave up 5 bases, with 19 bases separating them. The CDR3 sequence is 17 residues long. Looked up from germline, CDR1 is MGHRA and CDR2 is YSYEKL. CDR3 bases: TGCGCCAGCAGCCAATCTGGTCGTGGGATGGATTATCAGCCCCAGCATTTT. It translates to CASSQSGRGMDYQPQHF.

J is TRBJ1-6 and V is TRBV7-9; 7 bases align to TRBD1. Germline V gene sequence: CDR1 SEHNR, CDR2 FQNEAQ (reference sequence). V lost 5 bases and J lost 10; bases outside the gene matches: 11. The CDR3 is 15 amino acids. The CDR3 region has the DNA TGTGCCAGCAGCCGATCGACAGGGTGGGGGTCACCCCTCCACTTT. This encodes CASSRSTGWGSPLHF.

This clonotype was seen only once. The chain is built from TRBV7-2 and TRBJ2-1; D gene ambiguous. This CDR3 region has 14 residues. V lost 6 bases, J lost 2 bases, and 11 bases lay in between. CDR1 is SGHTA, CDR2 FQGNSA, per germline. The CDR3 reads CASRGGATYNEQFF. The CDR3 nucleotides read TGTGCCAGCAGGGGCGGAGCCACCTACAATGAGCAGTTCTTC.

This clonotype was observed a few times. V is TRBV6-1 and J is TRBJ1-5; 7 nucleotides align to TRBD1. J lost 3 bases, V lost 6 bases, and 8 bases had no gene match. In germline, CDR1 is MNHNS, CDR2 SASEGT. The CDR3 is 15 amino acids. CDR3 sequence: CASRPTGADNQPQHF. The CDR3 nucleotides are TGTGCCAGCAGGCCCACAGGGGCTGACAATCAGCCCCAGCATTTT.

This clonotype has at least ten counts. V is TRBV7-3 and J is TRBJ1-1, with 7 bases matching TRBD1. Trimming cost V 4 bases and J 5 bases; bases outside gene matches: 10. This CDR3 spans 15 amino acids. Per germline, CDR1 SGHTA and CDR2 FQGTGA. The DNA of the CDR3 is TGTGCCAGCAGCTCTGGACAGGCGGCAGGGACTGAAGCTTTCTTT. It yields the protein CASSSGQAAGTEAFF.

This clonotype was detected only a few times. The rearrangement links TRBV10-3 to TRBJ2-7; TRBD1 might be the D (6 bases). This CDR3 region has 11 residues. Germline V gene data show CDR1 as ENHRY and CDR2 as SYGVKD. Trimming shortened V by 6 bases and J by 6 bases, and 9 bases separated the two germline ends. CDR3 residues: CAIRQGVEQYF. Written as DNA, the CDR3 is TGTGCCATCAGACAGGGAGTCGAGCAGTACTTC.

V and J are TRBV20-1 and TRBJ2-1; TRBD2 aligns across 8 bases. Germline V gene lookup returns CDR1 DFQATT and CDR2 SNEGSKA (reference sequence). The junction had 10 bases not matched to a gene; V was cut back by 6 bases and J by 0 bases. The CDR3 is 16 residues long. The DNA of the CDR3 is TGCAGTGCAAGTGGCCGGGAGGGCCTCTCCTACAATGAGCAGTTCTTC. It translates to CSASGREGLSYNEQFF.

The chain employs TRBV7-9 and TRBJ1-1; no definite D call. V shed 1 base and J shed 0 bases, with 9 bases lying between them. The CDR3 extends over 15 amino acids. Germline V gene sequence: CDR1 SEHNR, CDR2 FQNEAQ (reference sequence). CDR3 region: CASSLVIWLNTEAFF. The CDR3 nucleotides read TGTGCCAGCAGCTTAGTAATTTGGTTGAACACTGAAGCTTTCTTT.

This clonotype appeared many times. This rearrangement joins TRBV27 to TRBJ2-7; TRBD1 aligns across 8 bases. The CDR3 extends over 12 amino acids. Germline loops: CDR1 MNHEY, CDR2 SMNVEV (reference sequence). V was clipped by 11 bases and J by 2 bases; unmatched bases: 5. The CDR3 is CAGPGQAYEQYF. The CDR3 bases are TGTGCCGGGCCGGGACAGGCCTACGAGCAGTACTTC.